Each of the 4 T cell receptor beta chains below was sequenced from the same sample in a study of T cell responses to AZD1222 COVID-19 vaccine. The data were produced by immunoSEQ multiplex PCR, yet TCRdb's version contains in-frame clones alone and is incomplete. The table lists about 79,000 clones, roughly 80% of them singletons. The material sequenced was peripheral blood, taken 28 days after the second AZD1222 dose. All receptors derive from an adult who received the AZD1222 COVID-19 vaccine.

The V and J genes are TRBV6-2 or TRBV6-3 and TRBJ2-1; D is possibly TRBD2 (6 bases). CDR1 and CDR2 (germline): MNHEY, SVGEGT. V gave up 0 bases and J gave up 0 bases, with 21 bases separating them. The length of the CDR3 is 20 residues. Written as DNA, the CDR3 is TGTGCCAGCAGTTACTCGACTTGGGGGGACTCAAGGATCTCCTACAATGAGCAGTTCTTC. This translates into CASSYSTWGDSRISYNEQFF.

The gene calls are TRBV7-2 and TRBJ2-2; tentative D call: TRBD1 (5 bases). V was pared by 5 bases and J by 4 bases, with 11 bases between. CDR1 SGHTA and CDR2 FQGNSA come from the germline V gene. The CDR3 covers 14 residues. The CDR3 spells CASSRREGTGELFF. CDR3 nucleotides: TGTGCCAGCAGCCGCAGGGAAGGCACCGGGGAGCTGTTTTTT. Variable domain in full (rest from reference TRBV7-2 and TRBJ2-2): GAGVSQSPSNKVTEKGKDVELRCDPISGHTALYWYRQSLGQGLEFLIYFQGNSAPDKSGLPSDRFSAERTGGSVSTLTIQRTQQEDSAVYLCASSRREGTGELFFGEGSRLTVL.

V usage is TRBV19 and J usage is TRBJ2-2; D call uncertain. The CDR3 consists of 13 residues. V lost 5 bases, J lost 1 base, and 5 bases lay in between. Germline values: CDR1 LNHDA, CDR2 SQIVND (reference sequence). The CDR3 protein is CASSGWNTGELFF. The CDR3 nucleotides read TGTGCCAGTAGTGGATGGAACACCGGGGAGCTGTTTTTT.

This sequence joins TRBV6-5 and TRBJ2-4; 9 positions match TRBD2. The V and J ends lost 5 bases and 1 base, in that order; junction bases with no gene match: 3. CDR3 length: 15 residues. CDR1 is MNHEY and CDR2 is SVGAGI in the germline V gene. This CDR3 is CASSLGLAAKNIQYF. For the CDR3, the DNA is TGTGCCAGCAGTCTCGGACTAGCGGCCAAAAACATTCAGTACTTC.